This T cell receptor beta chain was sequenced during a study of Graves' ophthalmopathy and Graves' hyperthyroidism. CDR1 SGHAT and CDR2 FQNNGV come from the germline V gene. Trimming cost V 2 bases and J 3 bases, with 5 bases left between them. The CDR3 length is 12 residues. TCR beta CDR3 regions were amplified from RNA transcripts. HTBI primers served in a first-round RT-PCR, which a second-round multiplex PCR followed. TCRdb ran MiXCR on the multiplex PCR reads and lists one entry per CDR3 protein. The sample gives about 620,000 distinct CDR3 sequences, 20% to 25% of which show up once; approximately 7% is in the top ten. This clonotype was counted ten times or more.

Sample: peripheral blood. The chain has TRBV11-2 and TRBJ2-7; no clear D gene. The TCR sequence derives from a woman between 18 and 30 years old with stable Graves' hyperthyroidism. Some clones in this sample may be carry-over from other donors' samples. The CDR3 DNA is TGTGCCAGCAGCTTAACCAACTACGAGCAGTACTTC. Amino acid sequence: CASSLTNYEQYF.